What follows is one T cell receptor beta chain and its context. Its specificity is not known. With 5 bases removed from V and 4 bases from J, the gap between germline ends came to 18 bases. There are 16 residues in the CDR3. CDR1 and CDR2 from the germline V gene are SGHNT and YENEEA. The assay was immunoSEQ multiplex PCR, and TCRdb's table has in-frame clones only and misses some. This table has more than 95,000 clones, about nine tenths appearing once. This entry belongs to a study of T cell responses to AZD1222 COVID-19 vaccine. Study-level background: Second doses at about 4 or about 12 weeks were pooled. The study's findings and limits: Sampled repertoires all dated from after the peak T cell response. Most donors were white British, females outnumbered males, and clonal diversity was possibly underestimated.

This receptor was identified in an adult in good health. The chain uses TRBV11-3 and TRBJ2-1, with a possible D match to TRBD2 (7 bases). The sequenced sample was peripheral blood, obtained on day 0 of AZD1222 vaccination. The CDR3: CASSPWGGHSYNEQFF. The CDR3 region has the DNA TGTGCCAGCAGCCCATGGGGGGGACACTCTTACAATGAGCAGTTCTTC.